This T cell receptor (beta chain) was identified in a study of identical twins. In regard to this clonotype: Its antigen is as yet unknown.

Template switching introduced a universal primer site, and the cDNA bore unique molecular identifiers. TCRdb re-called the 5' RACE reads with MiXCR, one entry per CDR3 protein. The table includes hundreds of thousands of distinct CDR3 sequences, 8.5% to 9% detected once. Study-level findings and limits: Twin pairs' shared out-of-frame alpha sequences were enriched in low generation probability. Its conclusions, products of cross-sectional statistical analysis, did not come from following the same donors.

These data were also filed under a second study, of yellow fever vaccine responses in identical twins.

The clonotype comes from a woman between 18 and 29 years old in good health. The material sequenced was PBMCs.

CDR3 bases: TGTGCCAGCAGTTTAGAGAGACAGGGGCTGACGGAAGCTTTCTTT. Its protein is CASSLERQGLTEAFF. The chain employs TRBV12-3 or TRBV12-4 and TRBJ1-1; 8 bases match TRBD1. The CDR3 length is 15 residues. J was trimmed by 8 bases and V by 1 base; bases with no gene match: 9.